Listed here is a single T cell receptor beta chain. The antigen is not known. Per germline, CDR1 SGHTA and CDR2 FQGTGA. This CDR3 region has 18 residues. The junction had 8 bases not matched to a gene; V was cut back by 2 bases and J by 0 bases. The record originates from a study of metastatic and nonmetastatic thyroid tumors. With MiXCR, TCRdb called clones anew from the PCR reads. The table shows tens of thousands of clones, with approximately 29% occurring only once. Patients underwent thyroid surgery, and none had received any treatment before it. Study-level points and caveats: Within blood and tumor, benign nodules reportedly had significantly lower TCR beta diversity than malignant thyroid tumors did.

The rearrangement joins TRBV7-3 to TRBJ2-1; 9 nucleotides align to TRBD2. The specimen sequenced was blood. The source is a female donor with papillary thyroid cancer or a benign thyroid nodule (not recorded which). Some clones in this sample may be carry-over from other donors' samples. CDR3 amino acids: CASSLPLAGVVSYNEQFF. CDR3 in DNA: TGTGCCAGCAGCTTACCGTTAGCGGGAGTGGTCTCCTACAATGAGCAGTTCTTC.